The rows below give T cell receptor beta chains drawn from one sample of a study. Each CDR3 protein is one row after TCRdb ran MiXCR on the RT-PCR reads. Among 650,000 to 800,000 distinct CDR3 sequences listed, 13% to 15% were seen once. Sequencing was carried out using memory CD4+ T cells from blood. Receptors originate from a female donor in good health, serving as a healthy control. The CDR3 runs from the conserved cysteine through the conserved F or W. Each record gives: V gene, D gene, CDR3 protein. The D gene is left open where the match is weak.

>TRBV5-1|NA
CASSLAAGTVVNEQFF
>TRBV6-1|NA
CASSDDSGATNEKLFF
>TRBV24-1|NA
CATSDGAEETQYF
>TRBV27|NA
CASSRDSGHPYEQYF
>TRBV10-3|NA
CAISDGEASLRF
>TRBV20-1|TRBD1
CSASGGGEKLFF
>TRBV4-2|NA
CASSQALDRGYGYTF
>TRBV10-3|NA
CAISEIGGNYEQYF
>TRBV20-1|NA
CSAAGYSYEQYF
>TRBV7-2|NA
CASPRGDNEQFF
>TRBV20-1|NA
CSAQGLRLRAYEQYF
>TRBV10-3|NA
CAISENIGQGTIEQYF
>TRBV2|TRBD1
CASSVQGAHQPQHF
>TRBV12-3/TRBV12-4|NA
CASSLDGPGQPQHF
>TRBV5-1|NA
CASSLGVSHTYEQYF
>TRBV27|NA
CASSSPASTDTQYF
>TRBV7-8|TRBD1
CASSLAGTGGEKLFF
>TRBV12-3/TRBV12-4|TRBD1
CASRDGTAQETQYF
>TRBV5-5|TRBD1
CASSQGTGYRHEQFF
>TRBV4-3|TRBD1
CASSQEYTPGQGLGKNYGYTF
>TRBV5-1|NA
CASSLTGGQGSEKLFF
>TRBV5-1|NA
CASTHTQYF
>TRBV28|TRBD1
CASRPTDRDNTEAFF
>TRBV27|NA
CASRGGGHGEKLFF
>TRBV5-1|NA
CASSLAVNANHVYEQYF
>TRBV6-2/TRBV6-3|TRBD1
CASSYSGTGGHEQYF
>TRBV15|TRBD2
CATSRLAGGGATDTQYF
>TRBV5-1|NA
CASRPAFEVEQFF
>TRBV12-3/TRBV12-4|NA
CASSDSGENNYGYTF
>TRBV20-1|TRBD2
CSARVLAGVTGELFF
>TRBV12-3/TRBV12-4|TRBD2
CASSHSNSGRGLYTQYF
>TRBV20-1|TRBD1
CSAQDRSLDEKLFF
>TRBV3-1|TRBD1
CASSLQGANSYEQYF
>TRBV5-1|TRBD1
CASSEGAARPNEQFF
>TRBV7-2|NA
CASSAAGTGTYEQYF
>TRBV9|NA
CASSVFFRDTQYF
>TRBV5-1|TRBD1
CASSLADRGASEQYF
>TRBV20-1|TRBD2
CSAPRTSGREQFF
>TRBV6-2/TRBV6-3|TRBD2
CASSRTSGSTGELFF
>TRBV6-5|NA
CASTDGGLFNEQFF
>TRBV29-1|NA
CSVRVDTYEQYF